Listed here are 29 T cell receptor beta chains from one sample, sequenced in a study of blood T cell repertoires in COVID-19. TCRdb's table, derived via immunoSEQ multiplex PCR, lists solely in-frame clones and lacks some. The profile covers 410,000 or so clones, with roughly 89% appearing a single time and approximately 1.4% taken by the ten largest. Source material: peripheral blood. These receptor sequences come from a woman in her twenties or thirties with active or convalescent COVID-19.

The rearrangement joins TRBV25-1 to TRBJ2-5, with a weak D call TRBD2 (5 bases). V shed 7 bases and J shed 5 bases, with 11 bases lying between them. From germline, CDR1 is MGHDK and CDR2 SYGVNS. This CDR3 region has 12 residues. The CDR3 DNA follows: TGTGCCAGCAACGAGGGAGTGGAGACCCAGTACTTC. It codes for CASNEGVETQYF.

This chain uses TRBV29-1 with TRBJ1-1; 9 nucleotides agree with TRBD1. The germline V gene encodes CDR1 SQVTM and CDR2 ANQGSEA. Trimming cost V 6 bases and J 7 bases; bases outside gene matches: 9. This CDR3 contains 13 residues. The CDR3 DNA reads TGCAGCGTCGGAGGACAGGGGAAGATTGAAGCTTTCTTT. Translating gives CSVGGQGKIEAFF.

V gene TRBV18 combines with J gene TRBJ1-1, with TRBD1 identical over 7 bases. Germline V gene lookup returns CDR1 KGHSH and CDR2 LQKENI. This CDR3 has 15 amino acids. V trimming: 5 bases; J trimming: 2 bases; junction bases outside the gene matches: 8. This chain's CDR3 is CASSSQGGYNTEAFF. CDR3 DNA sequence: TGTGCCAGCTCATCGCAGGGGGGTTACAACACTGAAGCTTTCTTT. The full variable domain, its missing parts supplied by reference TRBV18 and TRBJ1-1, is NAGVMQNPRHLVRRRGQEARLRCSPMKGHSHVYWYRQLPEEGLKFMVYLQKENIIDESGMPKERFSAEFPKEGPSILRIQQVVRGDSAAYFCASSSQGGYNTEAFFGQGTRLTVV.

The chain carries TRBV5-3 and TRBJ1-5; TRBD1 matches at 7 bases. TRBV5-3 belongs to the ORF category, with a function that is uncertain. The CDR3 spans 15 residues. V dropped 2 bases and J dropped 3; count of bases not matched to a gene: 5. The CDR3 coding sequence is TGTGCCAGAAGCTTTGACGACAGGGCCAATCAGCCCCAGCATTTT. Amino acid sequence: CARSFDDRANQPQHF.

V usage is TRBV3-1 (or the pseudogene TRBV3-2) and J usage is TRBJ1-3, with 8 bases fitting TRBD1. The CDR3 extends over 17 amino acids. Germline values: CDR1 LGHDT, CDR2 YNNKEL (reference sequence). V lost 4 bases and J lost 0; bases outside the gene matches: 8. The CDR3 loop reads CASSPTAGGFSGNTIYF. The DNA for the CDR3 is TGTGCCAGCAGCCCGACGGCAGGGGGCTTCTCTGGAAACACCATATATTTT.

In its sample, this clone was seen once. This chain joins TRBV6-5 and TRBJ2-2; D gene ambiguous. CDR1 MNHEY and CDR2 SVGAGI come from the germline V gene. Trimming removed 7 bases at V and 6 bases at J, with 9 bases between. The CDR3 is 12 amino acids. The CDR3, as DNA: TGTGCCAGCACTCGTCAGGCCGGGGAGCTGTTTTTT. Protein: CASTRQAGELFF.

This chain uses TRBV10-2 with TRBJ2-7, with 7 positions matching TRBD2. This CDR3 spans 15 amino acids. Germline-derived CDR1 and CDR2 are WSHSY and SAAADI. V trimming: 3 bases; J trimming: 0 bases; junction bases outside the gene matches: 5. CDR3 sequence: CASSDHGGSSYEQYF. The DNA of the CDR3 is TGCGCCAGCAGTGATCACGGGGGGAGCTCCTACGAGCAGTACTTC.

CDR3 region: CASSPGASITYEQYF. The CDR3 bases are TGTGCCAGCTCACCAGGGGCCAGTATCACCTACGAGCAGTACTTC. The chain couples TRBV18 to TRBJ2-7; the D gene is possibly TRBD1 (5 bases). Germline lookup yields CDR1 KGHSH and CDR2 LQKENI. The CDR3 is 15 residues long. The V end was cut by 2 bases, the J end by 2 bases, with 13 bases between.

The rearrangement joins TRBV3-1 (or the pseudogene TRBV3-2) to TRBJ2-2; the match to TRBD2 covers 9 bases. There are 14 residues in the CDR3. Per germline, CDR1 LGHDT and CDR2 YNNKEL (reference sequence). Germline trimming cut 3 bases from V and 13 bases from J; bases unmatched to any gene: 9. The CDR3 bases are TGTGCCAGCAGCCAGAGCGGGGGGTTCGGTGGGCTGTTTTTT. Its protein product is CASSQSGGFGGLFF.

This rearrangement joins TRBV15 to TRBJ1-2; no definite D call. The V gene lost 0 bases and the J gene lost 0 bases, with 8 bases spanning the gap. Germline loops: CDR1 LNHNV, CDR2 YYDKDF (reference sequence). The CDR3 runs 15 residues. The CDR3 reads CATSREGGANYGYTF. In DNA form, the CDR3 reads TGTGCCACCAGCAGAGAAGGCGGAGCTAACTATGGCTACACCTTC.

This rearrangement joins TRBV3-1 (or the pseudogene TRBV3-2) to TRBJ1-3; 7 bases are a match to TRBD1. Germline V gene sequence: CDR1 LGHDT, CDR2 YNNKEL (reference sequence). The CDR3 totals 14 residues. The ends lost 4 bases at V and 2 bases at J; junction bases unmatched: 2. The CDR3 nucleotides are TGTGCCAGCAGCCCGGGACAGACTGGAAACACCATATATTTT. It encodes CASSPGQTGNTIYF.

The chain is built from TRBV4-1 and TRBJ2-7; D not resolved. The CDR3 is made up of 14 amino acids. Germline values: CDR1 MGHRA, CDR2 YSYEKL. Between the trimmed V and J ends, which lost 1 base and 1 base, there was a span of 8 bases. CDR3 sequence reads: CASSQGWQSYEQYF. The CDR3 nucleotides are TGCGCCAGCAGCCAAGGATGGCAGTCCTACGAGCAGTACTTC.

The genes are TRBV6-5 and TRBJ1-2; D is possibly TRBD1 (6 bases). The CDR3 covers 14 residues. Germline V CDR1 and CDR2: MNHEY, SVGAGI. V shed 5 bases and J shed 8 bases, with 18 bases lying between them. The CDR3 DNA reads TGTGCCAGCAGTACCTCACGGGGGGGCGGCGGCTACACCTTC. Translation: CASSTSRGGGGYTF.

V is TRBV29-1 and J is TRBJ1-1; 9 nucleotides agree with TRBD1. Trimming at V came to 7 bases and at J to 5 bases, leaving 8 bases not matched to a gene. The CDR3 is made up of 13 amino acids. Germline assignment: CDR1 SQVTM and CDR2 ANQGSEA. The CDR3 spells CSAGLTGGTEAFF. The CDR3 DNA reads TGCAGCGCTGGATTGACAGGGGGGACTGAAGCTTTCTTT.

The rearrangement uses TRBV12-1 and TRBJ1-2; the table assigns TRBD1, which was not confirmed against the DNA. TRBV12-1 has pseudogene status. CDR3 length: 17 residues. The CDR3 here is CAIPKVGPQGGNYGYTF. CDR3 sequence (DNA): TGTGCCATCCCTAAAGTCGGTCCGCAGGGGGGTAACTATGGCTACACCTTC.

This chain connects TRBV13 to TRBJ2-3; the match to TRBD2 covers 7 bases. V was pared by 2 bases and J by 2 bases, with 7 bases of the junction left unmatched. CDR1 is PRHDT, CDR2 FYEKMQ, per germline (reference sequence). The CDR3 has 16 amino acids. The CDR3, as DNA: TGTGCCAGCAGCTTAAGGTCTAGCGGATACACAGATACGCAGTATTTT. Amino acids: CASSLRSSGYTDTQYF. Looking up the rest from reference TRBV13 and TRBJ2-3 gives the full variable domain: AAGVIQSPRHLIKEKRETATLKCYPIPRHDTVYWYQQGPGQDPQFLISFYEKMQSDKGSIPDRFSAQQFSDYHSELNMSSLELGDSALYFCASSLRSSGYTDTQYFGPGTRLTVL.

The chain joins TRBV11-2 to TRBJ2-5, with a possible D match to TRBD1 (5 bases). Germline V gene sequence: CDR1 SGHAT, CDR2 FQNNGV. The CDR3 totals 15 residues. The V end was cut by 5 bases, the J end by 2 bases, with 15 bases between. In DNA form, the CDR3 reads TGTGCCAGCAGCCTAACCCGGGCAGGGCAAGAGACCCAGTACTTC. Translated: CASSLTRAGQETQYF.

This clone was seen just once. The chain carries TRBV2 and TRBJ2-3, with D possibly matching TRBD2 (6 bases). Trimming stripped 6 bases from V and 0 bases from J, with 13 bases between. CDR3 size: 15 residues. Germline V lookup: CDR1 SNHLY, CDR2 FYNNEI. CDR3 sequence: CASSGTPGSTDTQYF. For the CDR3, the DNA is TGTGCCAGCAGCGGGACTCCCGGGAGCACAGATACGCAGTATTTT. The entire variable domain, with the rest obtained from reference TRBV2 and TRBJ2-3, is as follows: EPEVTQTPSHQVTQMGQEVILRCVPISNHLYFYWYRQILGQKVEFLVSFYNNEISEKSEIFDDQFSVERPDGSNFTLKIRSTKLEDSAMYFCASSGTPGSTDTQYFGPGTRLTVL.

The chain recombines TRBV11-2 with TRBJ1-5, with D perhaps matching TRBD1 (5 bases). Between the trimmed V and J ends, which lost 6 bases and 5 bases, there was a span of 20 bases. This CDR3 spans 16 amino acids. Germline CDR1 and CDR2: SGHAT and FQNNGV. The CDR3 nucleotides read TGTGCCAGCAGTCAAACGGGGGGAGTGAGGGATCAGCCCCAGCATTTT. It is translated as CASSQTGGVRDQPQHF.

J is TRBJ2-5 and V is TRBV6-1; no clear D gene. There are 13 residues in the CDR3. V dropped 1 base and J dropped 7 bases, with 10 bases sitting between them. The germline CDR1 and CDR2 sequences are MNHNS and SASEGT. The CDR3 sequence is CASSEGPGGTQYF. CDR3 DNA: TGTGCCAGCAGTGAAGGGCCGGGTGGGACCCAGTACTTC.

This chain uses TRBV2 with TRBJ2-4; tentative D call: TRBD2 (7 bases). CDR3 length: 14 amino acids. CDR1 is SNHLY, CDR2 FYNNEI, per germline. V lost 6 bases to trimming and J lost 8 bases, with 17 bases between them. The CDR3 DNA sequence: TGTGCCAGCAGGGGGGGCGGGAGTGCGGACATTCAGTACTTC. Its protein product is CASRGGGSADIQYF.

The gene calls are TRBV11-2 and TRBJ1-1, with D tentatively TRBD1 (6 bases). V lost 5 bases to trimming and J lost 3 bases, with 13 bases between them. The CDR3 consists of 14 residues. Germline assignment: CDR1 SGHAT and CDR2 FQNNGV. The CDR3 reads CASSATGHDTEAFF. The CDR3 nucleotides read TGTGCCAGCAGCGCAACAGGGCATGACACTGAAGCTTTCTTT.

V gene TRBV3-1 (or the pseudogene TRBV3-2) combines with J gene TRBJ2-6; 7 nucleotides line up with TRBD1. CDR1 is LGHDT, CDR2 YNNKEL, per germline (reference sequence). The CDR3 spans 17 residues. Trimming at V came to 5 bases and at J to 0 bases, leaving 7 bases not matched to a gene. CDR3 DNA sequence: TGTGCCAGCAGCGGGTGGGACAGAAACTCTGGGGCCAACGTCCTGACTTTC. Translation gives CASSGWDRNSGANVLTF.

J is TRBJ1-1 and V is TRBV7-9, with TRBD1 as a possible D gene (5 bases). The CDR3 runs 13 residues. The V end was cut by 4 bases, the J end by 5 bases, with 11 bases between. The germline V gene encodes CDR1 SEHNR and CDR2 FQNEAQ (reference sequence). CDR3 DNA sequence: TGTGCCAGCAGCTCCGACACAGGTACTGAAGCTTTCTTT. This codes for CASSSDTGTEAFF.

V usage is TRBV6-6 and J usage is TRBJ2-7; D is unclear. V lost 2 bases and J lost 2, with 7 bases in between. The CDR3 is 13 amino acids. The germline V gene encodes CDR1 MNHNY and CDR2 SVGAGI (reference sequence). The DNA of the CDR3 is TGTGCCAGCAGTTACGGCACAACCTACGAGCAGTACTTC. It encodes CASSYGTTYEQYF.

This clone was found once. J is TRBJ1-1 and V is TRBV2; D unresolved. From germline, CDR1 is SNHLY and CDR2 FYNNEI. V gave up 9 bases and J gave up 4 bases, with 15 bases separating them. The CDR3 runs to 13 residues. The chain's CDR3 is CARGRASSTEAFF. The CDR3 region has the DNA TGTGCCAGGGGGAGGGCGTCGAGCACTGAAGCTTTCTTT.

This chain uses TRBV19 with TRBJ1-1; tentatively, D is TRBD1 (5 bases). CDR1 is LNHDA, CDR2 SQIVND, per germline (reference sequence). This CDR3 region has 13 residues. V was cut by 2 bases and J by 6 bases, with 10 bases left in between. The CDR3 loop reads CASSIKGQAEAFF. CDR3 DNA sequence: TGTGCCAGTAGTATAAAGGGGCAAGCTGAAGCTTTCTTT.

The J gene is TRBJ2-7, the V gene TRBV7-8; no clear D gene. Germline V CDR1 and CDR2: SGHVS, FQNEAQ. V lost 0 bases and J 4 bases, leaving 13 bases between the germline ends. The CDR3 extends over 15 amino acids. This CDR3 reads CASSLAPSGEYEQYF. The CDR3, as DNA: TGTGCCAGCAGCTTAGCGCCTAGTGGAGAATACGAGCAGTACTTC.

The V and J genes are TRBV20-1 and TRBJ2-1, with 7 bases matching TRBD2. Germline CDR1 is DFQATT and CDR2 is SNEGSKA (reference sequence). V was pared by 3 bases and J by 0 bases, with 8 bases of the junction left unmatched. This CDR3 comprises 16 residues. CDR3 DNA: TGCAGTGCTAGTGTCGCGGGAGCCCACTCCTACAATGAGCAGTTCTTC. It yields the protein CSASVAGAHSYNEQFF.